The 23 T cell receptor beta chains below were found in one sample sequenced in a study of blood T cell repertoires in COVID-19 (dated by TCRdb to about 2020). The method was the immunoSEQ multiplex PCR assay. The source is immuneACCESS, and TCRdb retained only in-frame sequences with V and J called. Part of the clones is not carried over; for the studies checked, unresolved V genes explain less than half of this, and the remainder is unexplained. This sample gives roughly 200,000 clones in total; 70% to 90% of them show up just once. Of the sample, around 4.9% is held by the ten largest clones. Sequenced material: peripheral blood. These receptors originate from a woman aged 80 or over with acute or convalescent COVID-19.

The chain joins TRBV7-9 to TRBJ2-3; D is uncertain. V was shortened by 5 bases and J by 2 bases, with 11 bases between the two germline ends. The CDR3 runs to 14 residues. Germline V gives CDR1 SEHNR, CDR2 FQNEAQ (reference sequence). CDR3 nucleotides: TGTGCCAGCAGCACCGACATCCCCACAGATACGCAGTATTTT. This translates into CASSTDIPTDTQYF.

This chain uses TRBV27 with TRBJ2-4, with TRBD2 matching 10 bases. The CDR3 totals 15 residues. Germline assignment: CDR1 MNHEY and CDR2 SMNVEV (reference sequence). V lost 7 bases to trimming and J lost 4 bases; unmatched junction nucleotides: 7. The CDR3 coding sequence is TGTGCCAGCACTCAGATGGGACTAGCGAAAAACATTCAGTACTTC. This translates into CASTQMGLAKNIQYF.

Only one count was recorded for this clone. The V call is TRBV30, the J call TRBJ2-7; 9 bases are a match to TRBD1. V gave up 0 bases and J gave up 5 bases; unmatched junction bases: 2. The CDR3 length is 13 residues. CDR1 GTSNPN and CDR2 SVGIG come from the germline V gene (reference sequence). The CDR3 spells CAWSVGQGHEQYF. Written as DNA, the CDR3 is TGTGCCTGGAGTGTCGGACAGGGGCACGAGCAGTACTTC. The entire variable domain, with the rest obtained from reference TRBV30 and TRBJ2-7, is as follows: SQTIHQWPATLVQPVGSPLSLECTVEGTSNPNLYWYRQAAGRGLQLLFYSVGIGQISSEVPQNLSASRPQDRQFILSSKKLLLSDSGFYLCAWSVGQGHEQYFGPGTRLTVT.

The V gene is TRBV18, the J gene TRBJ1-1; weak D call: TRBD1 (6 bases). The CDR3 runs 15 residues. Trimming stripped 3 bases from V and 2 bases from J, with 13 bases between. Germline lookup yields CDR1 KGHSH and CDR2 LQKENI. CDR3 amino acids: CASSPYLTGNTEAFF. In DNA, the CDR3 is TGTGCCAGCTCACCCTACCTGACAGGCAACACTGAAGCTTTCTTT.

This chain joins TRBV3-1 (or the pseudogene TRBV3-2) and TRBJ2-7; possibly TRBD1 for D (6 bases). CDR3 length: 15 amino acids. Germline V gives CDR1 LGHDT, CDR2 YNNKEL (reference sequence). The V end lost 0 bases, the J end lost 6 bases, and 15 bases lay between the germline ends. In nucleotides, the CDR3 is TGTGCCAGCAGCCAAGATAGTGGGACCAGGGGCGAGCAGTACTTC. It codes for CASSQDSGTRGEQYF.

The V and J genes are TRBV4-1 and TRBJ2-3; 9 bases agree with TRBD2. The CDR3 is 22 amino acids. The V gene's germline CDR1 is MGHRA and CDR2 YSYEKL. After removal of 4 bases from V and 0 bases from J, the junction contained 23 bases not matched to a gene. The DNA for the CDR3 is TGCGCCAGCAGCCCATTCCCCCCCGGGACTAGCCCCAGAAGGGGCAGCACAGATACGCAGTATTTT. It codes for CASSPFPPGTSPRRGSTDTQYF.

This clone is a singleton in its sample. The chain is built from TRBV7-2 and TRBJ1-3; TRBD1 is a possible D gene (5 bases). The V gene's germline CDR1 is SGHTA and CDR2 FQGNSA. The length of the CDR3 is 14 residues. V lost 1 base, J lost 1 base, and 5 bases lay in between. For the CDR3, the DNA is TGTGCCAGCAGCTTAGGGACATCTGGAAACACCATATATTTT. Amino acids: CASSLGTSGNTIYF.

The chain employs TRBV2 and TRBJ2-7, with 10 bases lining up with TRBD1. The CDR3 loop spans 13 amino acids. Germline trimming cut 5 bases from V and 7 bases from J; bases unmatched to any gene: 5. CDR1 and CDR2 from the germline V gene are SNHLY and FYNNEI. The chain's CDR3 is CASSRQGAREQYF. The CDR3 DNA sequence: TGTGCCAGCAGTCGACAGGGGGCTCGGGAGCAGTACTTC.

The J gene is TRBJ2-3, the V gene TRBV9; 7 bases match TRBD2. J lost 5 bases, V lost 3 bases, and 6 bases had no gene match. The CDR3 contains 14 residues. Per the germline V gene, CDR1 is SGDLS and CDR2 is YYNGEE. Here the CDR3 DNA reads TGTGCCAGCAGCGGACTAGCAGAGCGAGATACGCAGTATTTT. It yields the protein CASSGLAERDTQYF.

This clone has just one count. This chain connects TRBV28 to TRBJ1-1; TRBD1 is a possible D gene (5 bases). CDR3 length: 15 residues. CDR1 is MDHEN, CDR2 SYDVKM, per germline. The V gene lost 6 bases and the J gene lost 1 base, with 15 bases spanning the gap. The CDR3 here is CASSHYRIENTEAFF. In nucleotides, the CDR3 is TGTGCCAGCAGCCATTACAGGATCGAGAACACTGAAGCTTTCTTT.

This sequence joins TRBV7-2 and TRBJ2-2; D call uncertain. CDR3 length equals 15 residues. V was cut by 1 base and J by 1 base, with 7 bases left in between. The V gene's germline CDR1 is SGHTA and CDR2 FQGNSA. The CDR3 nucleotides read TGTGCCAGCAGCTTAGGTTATTGGAACACCGGGGAGCTGTTTTTT. This codes for CASSLGYWNTGELFF.

This clone was detected once. The V call is TRBV5-6, the J call TRBJ2-2; 7 bases map to TRBD1. From germline, CDR1 is SGHDT and CDR2 YYEEEE. The CDR3 spans 18 residues. V shed 1 base and J 0 bases; nucleotides not matched to a gene: 9. CDR3 sequence: CASSLRLTGTANTGELFF. The CDR3 DNA follows: TGTGCCAGCAGCTTGCGCCTGACCGGGACAGCGAACACCGGGGAGCTGTTTTTT.

The chain carries TRBV30 and TRBJ1-4; 8 bases agree with TRBD1. Germline CDR1 is GTSNPN and CDR2 is SVGIG (reference sequence). This CDR3 is built from 14 residues. V lost 0 bases and J lost 7; bases outside the gene matches: 4. The CDR3 sequence: CAWSVQGGFEKLFF. CDR3 nucleotides: TGTGCCTGGAGTGTACAGGGGGGCTTTGAAAAACTGTTTTTT.

The chain uses TRBV7-2 and TRBJ1-5; no definite D call. The CDR3 has 14 residues. V lost 5 bases and J 2 bases, leaving 10 bases between the germline ends. In germline, CDR1 is SGHTA, CDR2 FQGNSA. Here the CDR3 reads CASSAFGGNQPQHF. The CDR3 DNA reads as TGTGCCAGCAGCGCGTTCGGTGGCAATCAGCCCCAGCATTTT.

A single count supports this clone. The DNA for the CDR3 is TGTGCCAGCAGCTCAACCGAACAGGGCCCAGCCTACGAGCAGTACTTC. The encoded protein is CASSSTEQGPAYEQYF. The genes are TRBV7-9 and TRBJ2-7; D is perhaps TRBD1 (6 bases). V was cut by 4 bases and J by 2 bases, with 18 bases left in between. CDR3 length: 16 residues. Germline values: CDR1 SEHNR, CDR2 FQNEAQ (reference sequence).

The chain couples TRBV2 to TRBJ2-5; D is perhaps TRBD2 (6 bases). The CDR3 consists of 14 residues. V gave up 6 bases and J gave up 5 bases, with 16 bases separating them. The germline CDR1 and CDR2 sequences are SNHLY and FYNNEI. In DNA form, the CDR3 reads TGTGCCAGCAGAGGGACTGGTTATCGTGAGACCCAGTACTTC. This gives the protein CASRGTGYRETQYF.

The genes are TRBV6-5 and TRBJ1-2; 7 bases are a match to TRBD1. V trimming: 1 base; J trimming: 4 bases; junction bases outside the gene matches: 3. Germline CDR1 MNHEY, CDR2 SVGAGI. This CDR3 comprises 14 residues. CDR3 bases: TGTGCCAGCAGTTACTTACAGGGGAGCTATGGCTACACCTTC. Protein product: CASSYLQGSYGYTF.

This chain uses TRBV12-3 or TRBV12-4 with TRBJ2-5; 10 positions agree with TRBD1. The trim removed 5 bases at V and 4 bases at J, leaving 1 base unmatched. The CDR3 has 13 amino acids. CDR3 sequence reads: CASSRDRGETQYF. CDR3 coding DNA: TGTGCCAGCAGTCGGGACAGGGGAGAGACCCAGTACTTC.

In its sample, this clone was seen once. This chain connects TRBV19 to TRBJ1-4; 10 bases align to TRBD1. Trimming cost V 3 bases and J 10 bases; bases outside gene matches: 11. The CDR3 length is 16 residues. The germline CDR1 and CDR2 sequences are LNHDA and SQIVND (reference sequence). CDR3 loop: CASSILGGTGVVKLFF. The CDR3, as DNA: TGTGCCAGTAGTATTCTCGGCGGGACAGGGGTGGTAAAACTGTTTTTT.

The J gene is TRBJ2-1, the V gene TRBV7-2; TRBD2 aligns across 11 bases. Germline values: CDR1 SGHTA, CDR2 FQGNSA. The CDR3 has 18 amino acids. The V gene end was trimmed by 5 bases and the J gene end by 5 bases; junction bases not matched to a gene: 14. The CDR3 is CASSVRTERLAGNNEQFF. The CDR3 bases are TGTGCCAGCAGCGTTAGGACGGAGAGACTAGCGGGAAACAATGAGCAGTTCTTC.

The genes are TRBV14 and TRBJ2-7; D gene ambiguous. CDR3 length: 14 amino acids. Germline loops: CDR1 SGHDN, CDR2 FVKESK. V gave up 4 bases and J gave up 2 bases, with 12 bases separating them. CDR3 in DNA: TGTGCCAGCAGCCCTCGCGCGCCAACCTACGAGCAGTACTTC. Protein sequence: CASSPRAPTYEQYF.

The V and J genes are TRBV25-1 and TRBJ1-2; D may be TRBD1 (5 bases). CDR1 and CDR2 from the germline V gene are MGHDK and SYGVNS. With 5 bases removed from V and 6 bases from J, the gap between germline ends came to 13 bases. The CDR3 is 13 amino acids. The CDR3 is CASSMDTLDGYTF. CDR3 coding DNA: TGTGCCAGCAGTATGGACACTCTCGATGGCTACACCTTC.

J is TRBJ2-3 and V is TRBV6-2 or TRBV6-3, with 9 bases aligning to TRBD2. Germline assignment: CDR1 MNHEY and CDR2 SVGEGT. The V segment lost 4 bases and the J segment 5 bases; nucleotides outside the gene matches: 13. The CDR3 totals 17 residues. In nucleotides, the CDR3 is TGTGCCAGCAGTTCCCCGGGTCTAGCGGGACATTTAGATACGCAGTATTTT. Encoded protein: CASSSPGLAGHLDTQYF.